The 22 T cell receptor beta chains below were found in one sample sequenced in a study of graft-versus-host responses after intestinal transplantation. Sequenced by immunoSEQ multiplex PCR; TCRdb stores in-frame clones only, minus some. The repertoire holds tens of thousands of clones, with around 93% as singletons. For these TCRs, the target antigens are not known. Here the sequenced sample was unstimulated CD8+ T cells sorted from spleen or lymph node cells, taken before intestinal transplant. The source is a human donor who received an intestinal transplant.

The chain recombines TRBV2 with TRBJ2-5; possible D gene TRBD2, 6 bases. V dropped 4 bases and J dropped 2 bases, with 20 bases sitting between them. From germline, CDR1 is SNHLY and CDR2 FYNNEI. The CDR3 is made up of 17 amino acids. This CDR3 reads CASSGDLLHLTQETQYF. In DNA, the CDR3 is TGTGCCAGCAGTGGGGACTTACTCCACCTCACACAAGAGACCCAGTACTTC. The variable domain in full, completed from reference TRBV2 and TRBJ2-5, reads EPEVTQTPSHQVTQMGQEVILRCVPISNHLYFYWYRQILGQKVEFLVSFYNNEISEKSEIFDDQFSVERPDGSNFTLKIRSTKLEDSAMYFCASSGDLLHLTQETQYFGPGTRLLVL.

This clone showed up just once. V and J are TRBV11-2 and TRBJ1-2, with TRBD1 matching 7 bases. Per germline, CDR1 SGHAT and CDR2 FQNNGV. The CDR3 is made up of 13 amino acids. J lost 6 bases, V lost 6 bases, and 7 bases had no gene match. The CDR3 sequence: CASRGQARDGYTF. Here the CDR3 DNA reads TGTGCCAGCAGAGGACAGGCTAGGGATGGCTACACCTTC.

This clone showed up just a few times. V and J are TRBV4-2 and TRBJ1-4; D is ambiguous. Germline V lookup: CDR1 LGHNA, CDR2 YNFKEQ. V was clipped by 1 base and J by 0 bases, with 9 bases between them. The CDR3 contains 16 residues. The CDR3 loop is CASSQGTGTTNEKLFF. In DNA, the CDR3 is TGTGCCAGCAGCCAAGGAACCGGGACAACTAATGAAAAACTGTTTTTT.

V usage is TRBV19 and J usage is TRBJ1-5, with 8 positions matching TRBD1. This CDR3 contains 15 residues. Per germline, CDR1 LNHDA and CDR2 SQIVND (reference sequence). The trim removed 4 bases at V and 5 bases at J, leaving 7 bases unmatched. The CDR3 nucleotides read TGTGCCAGTAGTACCGAGACAGGGGACTATCAGCCCCAGCATTTT. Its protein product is CASSTETGDYQPQHF.

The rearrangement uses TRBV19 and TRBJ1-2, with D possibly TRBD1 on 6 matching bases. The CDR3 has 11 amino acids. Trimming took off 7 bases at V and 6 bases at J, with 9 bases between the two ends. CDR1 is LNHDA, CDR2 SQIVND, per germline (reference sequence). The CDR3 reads CASTPGDGYTF. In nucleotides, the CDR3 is TGTGCCAGTACCCCAGGGGATGGCTACACCTTC. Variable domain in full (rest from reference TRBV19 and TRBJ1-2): DGGITQSPKYLFRKEGQNVTLSCEQNLNHDAMYWYRQDPGQGLRLIYYSQIVNDFQKGDIAEGYSVSREKKESFPLTVTSAQKNPTAFYLCASTPGDGYTFGSGTRLTVV.

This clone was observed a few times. CDR3 sequence: CASSIGATNTEAFF. CDR3 nucleotide sequence: TGTGCCAGTAGTATAGGGGCAACCAACACTGAAGCTTTCTTT. The chain joins TRBV19 to TRBJ1-1; D uncertain. The V gene lost 1 base and the J gene lost 2 bases, with 8 bases spanning the gap. The CDR3 runs to 14 residues. CDR1 is LNHDA, CDR2 SQIVND, per germline (reference sequence).

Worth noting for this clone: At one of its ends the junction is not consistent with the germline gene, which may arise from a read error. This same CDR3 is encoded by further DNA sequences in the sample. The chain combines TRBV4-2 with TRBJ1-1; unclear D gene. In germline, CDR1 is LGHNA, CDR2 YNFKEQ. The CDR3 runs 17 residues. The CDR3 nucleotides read TGTGCCAGCAGCCAAGAAGGCCAGGCTCGGTTGAGCACTGAAGCCTTCTTT. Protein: CASSQEGQARLSTEAFF.

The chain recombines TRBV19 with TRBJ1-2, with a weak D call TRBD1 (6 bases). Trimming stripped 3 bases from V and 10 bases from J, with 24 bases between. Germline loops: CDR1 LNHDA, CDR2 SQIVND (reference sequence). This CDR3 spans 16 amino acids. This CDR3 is CASSMDSGPESLNYTF. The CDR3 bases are TGTGCCAGTAGTATGGACAGTGGGCCGGAGAGTTTGAACTACACCTTC.

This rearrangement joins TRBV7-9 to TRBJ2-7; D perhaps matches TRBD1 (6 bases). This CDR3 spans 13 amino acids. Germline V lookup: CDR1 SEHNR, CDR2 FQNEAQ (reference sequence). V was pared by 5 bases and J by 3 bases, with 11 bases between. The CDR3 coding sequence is TGTGCCAGCAGCCCCGGGACACTCTACGAGCAGTACTTC. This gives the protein CASSPGTLYEQYF.

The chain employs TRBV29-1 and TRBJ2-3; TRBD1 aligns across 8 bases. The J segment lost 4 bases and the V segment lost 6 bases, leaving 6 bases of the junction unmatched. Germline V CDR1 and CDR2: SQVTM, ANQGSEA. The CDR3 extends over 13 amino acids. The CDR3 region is CSVDRVGADTQYF. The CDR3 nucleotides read TGCAGCGTGGACAGGGTAGGAGCAGATACGCAGTATTTT.

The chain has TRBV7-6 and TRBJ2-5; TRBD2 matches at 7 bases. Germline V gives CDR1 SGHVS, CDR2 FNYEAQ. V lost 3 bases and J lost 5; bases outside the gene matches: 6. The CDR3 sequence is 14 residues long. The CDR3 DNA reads TGTGCCAGCAGCTTGGGAGCGGGGATGGAGACCCAGTACTTC. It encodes CASSLGAGMETQYF.

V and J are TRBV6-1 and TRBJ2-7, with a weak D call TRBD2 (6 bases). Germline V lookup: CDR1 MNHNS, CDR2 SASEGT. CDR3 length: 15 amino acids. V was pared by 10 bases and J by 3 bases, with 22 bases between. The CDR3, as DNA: TGTGCCACCGAACAAAGTACTAGCTCTATCTACGAGCAGTACTTC. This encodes CATEQSTSSIYEQYF.

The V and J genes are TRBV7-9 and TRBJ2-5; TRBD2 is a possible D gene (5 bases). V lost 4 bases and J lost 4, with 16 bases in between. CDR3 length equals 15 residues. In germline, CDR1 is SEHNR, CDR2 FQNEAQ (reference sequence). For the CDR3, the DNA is TGTGCCAGCAGCTCCCCCGGGGTTGCTCGAGAGACCCAGTACTTC. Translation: CASSSPGVARETQYF.

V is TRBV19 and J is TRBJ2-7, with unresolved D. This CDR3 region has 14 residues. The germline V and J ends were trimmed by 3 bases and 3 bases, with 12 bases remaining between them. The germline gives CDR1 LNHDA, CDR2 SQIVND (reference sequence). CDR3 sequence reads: CASSIGSDFYEQYF. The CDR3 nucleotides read TGTGCCAGTAGTATCGGCAGTGACTTCTACGAGCAGTACTTC.

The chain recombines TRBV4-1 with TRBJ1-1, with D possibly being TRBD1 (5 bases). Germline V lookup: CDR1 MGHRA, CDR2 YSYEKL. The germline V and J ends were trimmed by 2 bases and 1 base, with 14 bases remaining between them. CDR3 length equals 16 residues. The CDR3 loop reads CASSQPMGLTNTEAFF. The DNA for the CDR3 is TGCGCCAGCAGCCAACCCATGGGACTTACGAACACTGAAGCTTTCTTT.

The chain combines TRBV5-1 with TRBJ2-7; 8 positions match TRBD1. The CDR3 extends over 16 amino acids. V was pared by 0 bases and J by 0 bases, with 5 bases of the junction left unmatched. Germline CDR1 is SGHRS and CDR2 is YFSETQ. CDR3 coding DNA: TGCGCCAGCAGCTTGGCCCGGGACAGGAGCTCCTACGAGCAGTACTTC. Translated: CASSLARDRSSYEQYF.

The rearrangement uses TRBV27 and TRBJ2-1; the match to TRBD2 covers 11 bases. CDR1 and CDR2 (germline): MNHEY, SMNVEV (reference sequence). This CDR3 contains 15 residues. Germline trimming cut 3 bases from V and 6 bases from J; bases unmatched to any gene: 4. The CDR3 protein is CASSLTSGMLNEQFF. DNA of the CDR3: TGTGCCAGCAGTTTGACTAGCGGGATGCTCAATGAGCAGTTCTTC.

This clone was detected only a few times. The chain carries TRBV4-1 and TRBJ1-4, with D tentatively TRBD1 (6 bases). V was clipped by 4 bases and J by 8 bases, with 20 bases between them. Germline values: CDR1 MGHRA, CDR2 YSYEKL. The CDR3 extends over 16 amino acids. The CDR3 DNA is TGCGCCAGCAGCCCCACCCAAGCAGGGGAGTACGAAAAACTGTTTTTT. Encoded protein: CASSPTQAGEYEKLFF.

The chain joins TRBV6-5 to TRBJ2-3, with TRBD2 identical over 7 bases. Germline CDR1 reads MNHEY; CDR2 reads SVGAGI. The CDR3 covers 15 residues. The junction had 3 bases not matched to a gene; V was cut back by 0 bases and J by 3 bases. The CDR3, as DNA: TGTGCCAGCAGTTACTCTAGCGGGTTAACAGATACGCAGTATTTT. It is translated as CASSYSSGLTDTQYF.

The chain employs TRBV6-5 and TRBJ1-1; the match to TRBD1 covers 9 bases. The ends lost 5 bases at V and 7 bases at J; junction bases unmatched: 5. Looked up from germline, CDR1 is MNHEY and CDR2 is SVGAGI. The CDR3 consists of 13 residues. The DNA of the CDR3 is TGTGCCAGCAGTAATACAGGGGGCGGTGAAGCTTTCTTT. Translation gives CASSNTGGGEAFF.

CDR3 amino acids: CASSPRVQPQHF. Here the CDR3 DNA reads TGTGCCAGCAGCCCCCGGGTTCAGCCCCAGCATTTT. The chain couples TRBV6-6 to TRBJ1-5; no definite D call. With 6 bases removed from V and 6 bases from J, the gap between germline ends came to 9 bases. The CDR3 contains 12 residues. The germline gives CDR1 MNHNY, CDR2 SVGAGI (reference sequence).

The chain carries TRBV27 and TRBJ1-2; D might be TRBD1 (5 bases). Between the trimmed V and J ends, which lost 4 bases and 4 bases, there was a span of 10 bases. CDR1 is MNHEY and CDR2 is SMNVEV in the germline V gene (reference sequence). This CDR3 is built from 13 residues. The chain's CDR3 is CASSSTVFYGYTF. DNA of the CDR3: TGTGCCAGCAGTTCGACAGTATTCTATGGCTACACCTTC.